The T cell receptor beta chain under discussion was sequenced for a study of Graves' ophthalmopathy and Graves' hyperthyroidism. Study context: The stable label applied to hyperthyroidism with no ophthalmopathy within 18 months of follow-up.

Broader study findings: Blood was where most expanded thyroid clonotypes above 0.001 frequency also turned up. The model's ophthalmopathy progression predictions had approximately 65% sensitivity and 72.22% specificity. Stable hyperthyroidism and ophthalmopathy were told apart by a 13-signature model, which achieved about 88% sensitivity and roughly 80% specificity.

CDR1 is PRHDT and CDR2 is FYEKMQ in the germline V gene (reference sequence). After removal of 6 bases from V and 4 bases from J, the junction contained 7 bases not matched to a gene. CDR3 size: 15 residues. As to this clonotype: The antigen remains undetermined.

Investigators amplified TCR beta CDR3 regions from RNA transcripts. RT-PCR in the first round used HTBI primers; a second-round multiplex PCR followed. Each CDR3 protein is one row after TCRdb ran MiXCR on the multiplex PCR reads. The table lists around 520,000 distinct CDR3 sequences, about two fifths of them singletons, with roughly 4% in the top ten. The sequence was obtained from an adult man with Graves' hyperthyroidism. This chain links TRBV13 with TRBJ2-5; 11 positions agree with TRBD2. The sample consisted of peripheral blood or thyroid tissue (not recorded which). This CDR3 reads CASSKTGLAGETQYF. For the CDR3, the DNA is TGTGCCAGCAGTAAGACCGGACTAGCGGGAGAGACCCAGTACTTC.